This T cell receptor (beta chain) was sequenced during a study of CD8 T cells in Susac syndrome. Random hexamers served to reverse transcribe roughly 0.45 to 1 ug RNA. The TCR beta CDR3 was amplified by immunoSEQ multiplex PCR across 54 Vbeta, 13 Jbeta. TCRdb ran MiXCR on the immunoSEQ multiplex PCR reads and lists one entry per CDR3 protein. The sample lists about 120,000 distinct CDR3 sequences, about 92% occurring once. The CDR3 length is 14 residues. V lost 3 bases and J 7 bases, leaving 13 bases between the germline ends. The germline gives CDR1 MNHEY, CDR2 SVGAGI. The authors sequenced TCR beta from blood CD8+ and CD4+ T cells. The CD8+ and CD4+ T cells were negatively isolated, with the TEMRA cells enriched by FACS.

Source material: CD4+ T cells from PBMCs. This TCR was sampled from a human donor with multiple sclerosis. The chain recombines TRBV6-5 with TRBJ1-5; D possibly corresponds to TRBD1 (5 bases). The CDR3 sequence: CASSYAGGGQPQHF. The CDR3 coding sequence is TGTGCCAGCAGTTATGCGGGGGGAGGGCAGCCCCAGCATTTT.